The present T cell receptor beta chain was sequenced within a study of T cell repertoires in cytomegalovirus infection (dated by TCRdb to the late 2010s). Broadly, across the study: Recently identified HLA-C-restricted CMV epitopes, whose presentation resists viral immunomodulation, were targeted by peptide stimulations together with well-studied HLA-B-restricted epitopes. Donor HLA type was relevant to the analysis, as public TCR beta signatures indicated carriage of CMV infection together with the matching HLA type. Overall study results and their limits: Carriers of CMV infection plus the relevant HLA type were discriminated by the cumulative frequency of public TCR beta family members in the study cohort and in an independent 352-donor cohort. The ex vivo response was dominated by HLA-C-restricted CMV-specific TCR beta clonotypes, which also provided the single most frequent clonotype in two of eight donors.

The sample was run on an Illumina HiSeq 1500. TCRdb trimmed public reads at Q25 via fastp, called clones via MiXCR and kept in-frame beta chains. Rows merge per CDR3 protein into single entries with the most common DNA and genes. The sample table contains just under 500,000 distinct CDR3 sequences; only one count was recorded for about 33% of them. Of the sample, roughly a sixth is held by the ten largest clones. The treatment or condition label, as the study defines it: in vitro stimulation with specific CMV peptide epitopes to enrich CMV-specific T cells. Concerning this clonotype itself: The antigen it binds to is not known. The record has no base qualities; no much larger clone is one base away.

The sample was cultured PBMCs, taken from culture after CMV antigen stimulation. The clonotype comes from a human donor in good health (CMV status not recorded). Some clones in this sample may be carry-over from other donors' samples.

The sequence in DNA is TGTGCCAGCAGCTTAGCGATTGGTAGCGGAAAACCATCCTACAATGAGCAGTTCTTC. This sequence encodes CASSLAIGSGKPSYNEQFF. The chain is assembled from TRBV7-8 and TRBJ2-1; the D gene is possibly TRBD2, with 6 bases matching. For CDR1 and CDR2, the germline V gene lists SGHVS and FQNEAQ. A distance of 19 bases separates the germline ends of V and J, which lose 0 bases and 1 base respectively. The CDR3 contains 19 residues, cysteine and phenylalanine counted. This entry keeps only the CDR3 DNA: 57 bases, framed from base 1.